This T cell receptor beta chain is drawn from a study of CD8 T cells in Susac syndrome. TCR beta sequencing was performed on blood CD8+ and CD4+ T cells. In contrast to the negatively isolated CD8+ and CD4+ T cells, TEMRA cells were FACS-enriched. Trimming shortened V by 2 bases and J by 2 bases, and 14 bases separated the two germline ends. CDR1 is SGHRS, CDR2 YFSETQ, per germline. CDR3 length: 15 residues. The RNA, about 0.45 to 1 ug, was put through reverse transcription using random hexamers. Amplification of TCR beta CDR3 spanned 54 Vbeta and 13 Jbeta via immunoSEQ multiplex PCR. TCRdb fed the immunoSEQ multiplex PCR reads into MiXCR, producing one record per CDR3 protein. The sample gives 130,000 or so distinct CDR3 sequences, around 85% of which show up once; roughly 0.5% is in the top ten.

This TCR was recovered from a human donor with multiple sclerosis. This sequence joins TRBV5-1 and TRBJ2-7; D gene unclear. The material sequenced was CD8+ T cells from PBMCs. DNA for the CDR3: TGCGCCAGCAGCTTATACCCCGACATTCCCTACGAGCAGTACTTC. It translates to CASSLYPDIPYEQYF.